Shown below are 11 T cell receptor beta chains from a single sample sequenced in a study of CD8+ T cells in alopecia areata. CD4, CD8alpha, NKG2D, NKG2ACE and other markers guided sorting of pooled cutaneous lymph node cells. Sequencing templates came from extracted RNA that was reverse transcribed into cDNA. Clones were sequenced by immunoSEQ multiplex PCR, and TCRdb holds only the in-frame ones, with some missing. This sample carries roughly 260,000 clones, none of them present only once. The material sequenced was CD4+ T cells sorted from a lymph node. The source of these receptors is a C3H/HeJ mouse with alopecia areata. This strain's MHC haplotype is H2-k.

This clone has a handful of counts. Gene names are the mouse ones. Read sequence stops 4 residues before the CDR3 end, and the germline J gene provides the missing end. The same CDR3 also results from other DNA sequences found in this sample. The V and J genes are TRBV1 and TRBJ2-1, with TRBD2 matching over 9 bases. The CDR3 runs to 13 residues. Germline V gives CDR1 NSQYPW, CDR2 LRSPGD (reference sequence). The chain's CDR3 is CTCSAGGAAEQFF. The part of the CDR3 DNA that was read is TGCACCTGCAGTGCTGGGGGGGCGGCT. Full variable domain (remainder filled in from reference TRBV1 and TRBJ2-1): VTLLEQNPRWRLVPRGQAVNLRCILKNSQYPWMSWYQQDLQKQLQWLFTLRSPGDKEVKSLPGADYLATRVTDTELRLQVANMSQGRTLYCTCSAGGAAEQFFGPGTRLTVL.

This clone appeared a few times. Gene names are mouse gene names. The DNA ends 4 residues before the CDR3 does, and the rest of the CDR3 is filled in from the germline J gene. The rearrangement links TRBV1 to TRBJ2-1; 14 bases align to TRBD2. Germline values: CDR1 NSQYPW, CDR2 LRSPGD (reference sequence). This CDR3 is 16 amino acids long. The V segment lost 3 bases and the J segment 6 bases; nucleotides outside the gene matches: 4. The DNA read from the CDR3 is TGCACCTGCAGTGCCCAGGGACTGGGGGGGCTTGCT. As protein: CTCSAQGLGGLA. The entire CDR3 sequence reads CTCSAQGLGGLAEQFF. The variable domain in full, completed from reference TRBV1 and TRBJ2-1, reads VTLLEQNPRWRLVPRGQAVNLRCILKNSQYPWMSWYQQDLQKQLQWLFTLRSPGDKEVKSLPGADYLATRVTDTELRLQVANMSQGRTLYCTCSAQGLGGLAEQFFGPGTRLTVL.

As regards this clone: Gene names follow the mouse nomenclature. The missing CDR3 end, 4 residues past where the read stops, is filled in from the germline J gene. This chain links TRBV29 with TRBJ2-1; D not certain. Trimming cost V 5 bases and J 3 bases, with 8 bases left between them. The CDR3 length is 13 residues. Germline V lookup: CDR1 MSHET, CDR2 SYDVDS. Incomplete CDR3 DNA: TGTGCTAGCAGTCCCGACATCTATGCT. The encoded protein is CASSPDIYA. The CDR3, in full, reads CASSPDIYAEQFF.

This clone was seen a handful of times. Genes here carry mouse names. The read gets to within 4 residues of the CDR3 end, and the germline J gene fills in the rest. The genes are TRBV13-2 and TRBJ1-2; tentatively, D is TRBD1 (6 bases). The length of the CDR3 is 15 residues. The V gene lost 0 bases and the J gene lost 4 bases, with 13 bases spanning the gap. CDR1 and CDR2 (germline): NNHNN, SYGAGS (reference sequence). The CDR3 loop reads CASGDARGAGSDYTF. The covered CDR3 bases are TGTGCCAGCGGTGATGCGCGGGGGGCAGGCTCC.

As concerns this clone: Mouse gene names and germline throughout. The missing CDR3 end, 4 residues past where the read stops, is filled in from the germline J gene. Within the sample, other DNA sequences also encode this same CDR3. The V call is TRBV13-2, the J call TRBJ2-1, with D hard to call. Trimming cost V 0 bases and J 1 base, with 5 bases left between them. Germline V gene data show CDR1 as NNHNN and CDR2 as SYGAGS (reference sequence). The CDR3 is 14 residues long. Partial CDR3 DNA: TGTGCCAGCGGTGATGCACACAACTATGCT. Translating gives CASGDAHNYA. The whole CDR3 sequence reads CASGDAHNYAEQFF.

Note on this clone: The germline and genes are mouse ones. The sequenced fragment ends 4 residues before the CDR3 boundary, so the rest is inferred from the germline J gene. V is TRBV13-2 and J is TRBJ2-1, with 9 positions matching TRBD2. CDR1 NNHNN and CDR2 SYGAGS come from the germline V gene (reference sequence). Trimming cost V 0 bases and J 4 bases; bases outside gene matches: 5. The CDR3 spans 16 residues. The sequenced CDR3 bases are TGTGCCAGCGGTGATGCCTGGGGGGGAGGATATGCT. This encodes CASGDAWGGGYA. The CDR3 in its entirety is CASGDAWGGGYAEQFF.

The sample holds a few counts of this clone. All gene names here are mouse names. Sequencing ends 4 residues short of the CDR3 end; the germline J gene provides the rest. V gene TRBV5 combines with J gene TRBJ2-3; 11 nucleotides align to TRBD2. Trimming cost V 4 bases and J 0 bases; bases outside gene matches: 6. This CDR3 comprises 17 residues. Germline V gives CDR1 LGHNA, CDR2 YNLKQL (reference sequence). The sequenced CDR3 bases are TGTGCCAGCAGCCCACCGGGACTGGGGGTCAGTGCAGAA. Its protein product is CASSPPGLGVSAE. The complete CDR3 reads CASSPPGLGVSAETLYF.

This clone has more than one count but fewer than ten. Gene and germline names: mouse. The read falls 4 residues short of the CDR3 end, and the missing part is taken from the germline J gene. The chain has TRBV13-1 and TRBJ2-4; no clear D. Per germline, CDR1 NSHNY and CDR2 SYGAGN. The CDR3 is 11 amino acids. The part of the CDR3 DNA that was read is TGTGCCAGCAGCATCAAAAAC. The encoded protein is CASSIKN. The entire CDR3 protein is CASSIKNTLYF.

The table lists this clone with a few counts. Gene names denote mouse genes. Sequencing ends 4 residues short of the CDR3 end; the germline J gene provides the rest. V is TRBV5 and J is TRBJ2-1, with TRBD2 matching 10 bases. In germline, CDR1 is LGHNA, CDR2 YNLKQL (reference sequence). J was trimmed by 0 bases and V by 5 bases; bases with no gene match: 4. This CDR3 has 16 amino acids. The CDR3 spells CASSGTGVYNYAEQFF. The DNA read from the CDR3 is TGTGCCAGCAGCGGGACTGGGGTCTATAACTATGCT.

In the case of this clone: Gene names and germline match the mouse. The CDR3 DNA, read in part, is TGTGCCAGCAGTGCTACAGGGGGCAAAAAC. Translated, it gives CASSATGGKN. The full-length CDR3 reads as CASSATGGKNTLYF. The V call is TRBV13-3, the J call TRBJ2-4; 9 bases are shared with TRBD1. The read ends 4 residues early relative to the CDR3; the germline J gene fills the gap. Germline-derived CDR1 and CDR2 are NNHDY and SYVADS. CDR3 length: 14 amino acids.

This clone was observed a few times. Here the gene names and germline are mouse. The read falls 4 residues short of the CDR3 end, and the missing part is taken from the germline J gene. The chain couples TRBV3 to TRBJ2-1, with 9 bases fitting TRBD2. The V gene end was trimmed by 4 bases and the J gene end by 1 base; junction bases not matched to a gene: 5. The CDR3 sequence is 16 residues long. CDR1 and CDR2 (germline): SNHLY, FYNGKV (reference sequence). Here the CDR3 reads CASSSRDWENYAEQFF. The CDR3 DNA, read in part, is TGTGCCAGCAGCTCCCGGGACTGGGAGAACTATGCT.